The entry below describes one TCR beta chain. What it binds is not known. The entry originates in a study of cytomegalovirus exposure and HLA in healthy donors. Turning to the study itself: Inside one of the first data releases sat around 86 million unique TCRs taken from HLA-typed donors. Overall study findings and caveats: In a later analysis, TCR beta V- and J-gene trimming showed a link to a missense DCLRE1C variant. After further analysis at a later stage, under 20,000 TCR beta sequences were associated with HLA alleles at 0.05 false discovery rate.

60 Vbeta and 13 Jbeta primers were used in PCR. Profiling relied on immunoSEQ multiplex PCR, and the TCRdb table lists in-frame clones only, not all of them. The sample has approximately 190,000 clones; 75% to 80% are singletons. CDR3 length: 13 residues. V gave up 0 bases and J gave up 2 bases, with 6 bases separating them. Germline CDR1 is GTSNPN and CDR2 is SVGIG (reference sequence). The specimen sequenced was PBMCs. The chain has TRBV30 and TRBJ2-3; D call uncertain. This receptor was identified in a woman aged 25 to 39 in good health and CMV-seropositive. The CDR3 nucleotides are TGTGCCTGGAGTGTCGGGTCCACAGATACGCAGTATTTT. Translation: CAWSVGSTDTQYF.